These 32 T cell receptor beta chains came from one sample sequenced in a study of spatial heterogeneity in lung cancer. TCRdb reprocessed the 5' RACE reads with MiXCR, giving one entry per CDR3 protein. The table records approximately 70,000 distinct CDR3 sequences, nearly 9% of them present only once. Regarding time point: blood at routine non-recurrence follow-up after resection. The sample here was PBMCs, taken at follow-up. The receptor source for this set is a female donor with early-stage non-small cell lung cancer.

The table lists this clonotype with many counts. The V and J genes are TRBV6-2 or TRBV6-3 and TRBJ1-5; D gene uncertain. The ends were cut back, 0 bases at V and 0 bases at J, with 9 bases in the middle. CDR3 length: 16 residues. Germline CDR1 MNHEY, CDR2 SVGEGT. CDR3 bases: TGTGCCAGCAGTTACTCGAAAGGGTCTAGCAATCAGCCCCAGCATTTT. Translating it yields CASSYSKGSSNQPQHF.

This clonotype was seen at least ten times. This sequence joins TRBV12-3 or TRBV12-4 and TRBJ1-1; D uncertain. This CDR3 is built from 12 residues. Deletions cut 6 bases from V and 4 bases from J, with 9 bases between. The CDR3 loop reads CASSPSSTEAFF. As DNA, the CDR3 is TGTGCCAGCAGCCCCAGTTCCACTGAAGCTTTCTTT.

The chain recombines TRBV7-2 with TRBJ2-1, with D hard to call. V was trimmed by 1 base and J by 7 bases, leaving 8 bases between them. The CDR3 runs 13 residues. CDR1 is SGHTA and CDR2 is FQGNSA in the germline V gene. The CDR3 sequence is CASSLDWGNEQFF. The CDR3 coding sequence is TGTGCCAGCAGCTTAGATTGGGGAAATGAGCAGTTCTTC.

This clonotype showed up many times. The V call is TRBV28, the J call TRBJ1-2, with TRBD1 matching 8 bases. The CDR3 sequence is 15 residues long. V shed 4 bases, J shed 6 bases, and the junction held 10 bases outside the gene matches. Germline V gives CDR1 MDHEN, CDR2 SYDVKM. The CDR3 reads CASSSNHRGSDGYTF. For the CDR3, the DNA is TGTGCCAGCAGTTCCAATCACAGGGGGTCTGATGGCTACACCTTC.

Ten or more counts support this clonotype. The chain is built from TRBV7-8 and TRBJ2-1; tentative D call: TRBD2 (7 bases). Between the trimmed V and J ends, which lost 2 bases and 2 bases, there was a span of 10 bases. This CDR3 contains 15 residues. CDR1 is SGHVS and CDR2 is FQNEAQ in the germline V gene. The chain's CDR3 is CASSLRGAAYNEQFF. The CDR3 coding sequence is TGTGCCAGCAGCTTACGGGGGGCGGCCTACAATGAGCAGTTCTTC.

In its sample, this clonotype was seen many times. The rearrangement uses TRBV11-2 and TRBJ2-1, with a weak D call TRBD2 (5 bases). The CDR3 covers 14 residues. Germline CDR1 reads SGHAT; CDR2 reads FQNNGV. Trimming took 1 base from V and 4 from J, leaving 8 bases between them. In DNA, the CDR3 is TGTGCCAGCAGCTTAGTAGCGCAGTACAATGAGCAGTTCTTC. Residues: CASSLVAQYNEQFF.

The chain combines TRBV23-1 with TRBJ2-5; 12 bases match TRBD1. TRBV23-1 is recorded as an ORF, its role being uncertain. Trimming cost V 4 bases and J 1 base; bases outside gene matches: 4. This CDR3 has 16 residues. Here the CDR3 reads CASSPGQGAGQETQYF. The CDR3 nucleotides read TGCGCCAGCAGTCCGGGACAGGGGGCCGGCCAAGAGACCCAGTACTTC.

This clonotype was seen more than once but under ten times. The V gene is TRBV6-1, the J gene TRBJ2-3; D unresolved. CDR3 length: 14 residues. The V gene's germline CDR1 is MNHNS and CDR2 SASEGT. Trimming took 4 bases from V and 2 from J, leaving 10 bases between them. DNA for the CDR3: TGTGCCAGCAGTGCCCCCCCCTCCACAGATACGCAGTATTTT. It translates to CASSAPPSTDTQYF.

This clonotype was counted at least ten times. The chain carries TRBV5-1 and TRBJ1-1, with D possibly TRBD1 on 5 matching bases. With 2 bases removed from V and 2 bases from J, the gap between germline ends came to 10 bases. CDR1 is SGHRS and CDR2 is YFSETQ in the germline V gene. The CDR3 covers 14 residues. The CDR3 loop reads CASSFTGPNTEAFF. The CDR3 DNA follows: TGCGCCAGCAGCTTCACAGGCCCTAACACTGAAGCTTTCTTT.

This clonotype was found a few times. The chain recombines TRBV7-9 with TRBJ2-7; D gene unclear. CDR1 SEHNR and CDR2 FQNEAQ come from the germline V gene (reference sequence). Trimming took off 1 base at V and 6 bases at J, with 7 bases between the two ends. This CDR3 contains 12 residues. CDR3: CASSLVAIEQYF. The CDR3 DNA reads as TGTGCCAGCAGCTTAGTGGCGATCGAGCAGTACTTC.

Worth noting for this clonotype: A much larger clone is a single base away; this may be a read error. This chain joins TRBV28 and TRBJ2-7; 7 bases align to TRBD1. J was trimmed by 7 bases and V by 3 bases; bases with no gene match: 9. The CDR3 spans 14 residues. Germline V CDR1 and CDR2: MDHEN, SYDVKM. The CDR3 region is CASSLWDPTGEQYF. In DNA form, the CDR3 reads TGTGCCAGCAGTTTGTGGGACCCGACAGGGGAGCAGTACTTC.

This clonotype was seen at least ten times. The chain combines TRBV20-1 with TRBJ2-3, with D perhaps matching TRBD2 (5 bases). From germline, CDR1 is DFQATT and CDR2 SNEGSKA (reference sequence). The CDR3 contains 14 residues. V lost 6 bases, J lost 2 bases, and 15 bases lay in between. CDR3 residues: CSAGEVQITDTQYF. CDR3 bases: TGCAGTGCGGGAGAGGTCCAGATCACAGATACGCAGTATTTT.

This clonotype was counted ten times or more. The chain links TRBV19 to TRBJ2-7; tentatively, D is TRBD2 (5 bases). CDR1 is LNHDA, CDR2 SQIVND, per germline (reference sequence). The CDR3 sequence is 14 residues long. V was trimmed by 5 bases and J by 7 bases, leaving 18 bases between them. CDR3 sequence reads: CASSALTAGGEQYF. CDR3 nucleotides: TGTGCCAGTAGTGCCTTGACGGCGGGCGGTGAGCAGTACTTC.

The chain couples TRBV20-1 to TRBJ2-1, with D perhaps being TRBD1 or TRBD2 (5 bases each). The CDR3 is 14 residues long. Germline V lookup: CDR1 DFQATT, CDR2 SNEGSKA (reference sequence). The V end was cut by 6 bases, the J end by 4 bases, with 16 bases between. The CDR3 is CSAQSLGVYNEQFF. The CDR3 DNA follows: TGCAGTGCCCAGTCTTTGGGGGTTTACAATGAGCAGTTCTTC.

V is TRBV10-3 and J is TRBJ2-7; D is possibly TRBD2 (5 bases). Trimming removed 10 bases at V and 2 bases at J, with 15 bases between. Germline V CDR1 and CDR2: ENHRY, SYGVKD. CDR3 size: 13 residues. CDR3 amino acids: CATVRDVPYEQYF. The CDR3 nucleotides are TGTGCCACAGTACGGGATGTCCCCTACGAGCAGTACTTC.

This clonotype occurred a few times. This chain connects TRBV14 to TRBJ2-5; D tentatively fits TRBD1 or TRBD2 (5 bases each). CDR1 and CDR2 from the germline V gene are SGHDN and FVKESK. The CDR3 extends over 13 amino acids. V dropped 7 bases and J dropped 4 bases, with 13 bases sitting between them. Here the CDR3 reads CASTGGPRETQYF. CDR3 nucleotide sequence: TGTGCCAGCACTGGGGGACCGCGAGAGACCCAGTACTTC. Full variable domain (rest looked up from reference TRBV14 and TRBJ2-5): EAGVTQFPSHSVIEKGQTVTLRCDPISGHDNLYWYRRVMGKEIKFLLHFVKESKQDESGMPNNRFLAERTGGTYSTLKVQPAELEDSGVYFCASTGGPRETQYFGPGTRLLVL.

There are a few counts of this clonotype. The chain combines TRBV7-3 with TRBJ2-2; TRBD2 matches 9 bases. The CDR3 covers 17 residues. Unmatched junction bases numbered 8, after V lost 2 bases and J lost 4 bases. Germline CDR1 reads SGHTA; CDR2 reads FQGTGA. The CDR3 loop is CASSLVGLAGGTGELFF. Written as DNA, the CDR3 is TGTGCCAGCAGCTTAGTGGGACTAGCTGGGGGCACCGGGGAGCTGTTTTTT.

This chain joins TRBV21-1 and TRBJ2-2; the D call TRBD2 from the table was never checked on the DNA. TRBV21-1 is an annotated pseudogene. This CDR3 is 19 amino acids long. CDR3 nucleotides: TGTGCCAGCAGCAATTTCTCGGCGGGAGCTGTACTGAACACCGGGGAGCTGTTTTTT. Its translation is CASSNFSAGAVLNTGELFF.

This clonotype was detected a few times. The rearrangement uses TRBV20-1 and TRBJ1-1, with 9 bases matching TRBD1. Germline V CDR1 and CDR2: DFQATT, SNEGSKA (reference sequence). CDR3 length: 13 amino acids. Trimming at V came to 5 bases and at J to 7 bases, leaving 8 bases not matched to a gene. The CDR3 is CSAFGQGKIEAFF. The CDR3 nucleotides are TGCAGTGCTTTCGGACAGGGGAAAATTGAAGCTTTCTTT.

This clonotype appeared many times. The chain recombines TRBV3-1 with TRBJ1-2, with D hard to call. V lost 5 bases to trimming and J lost 8 bases, with 12 bases between them. The germline CDR1 and CDR2 sequences are LGHDT and YNNKEL (reference sequence). This CDR3 has 12 residues. As DNA, the CDR3 is TGTGCCAGCAGCATCTTAAGAGAAGGCTACACCTTC. This translates into CASSILREGYTF.

For this clonotype: A read error may explain this, as a much larger clone is one base away. The chain carries TRBV18 and TRBJ1-3; no firm D call. V lost 3 bases and J 1 base, leaving 7 bases between the germline ends. The CDR3 extends over 14 amino acids. Germline V gives CDR1 KGHSH, CDR2 LQKENI. The CDR3 DNA reads TGTGCCAGCTCACCCCTGGAATCTGGAAACACCATATATTTT. It translates to CASSPLESGNTIYF.

This clonotype was picked up many times. The chain has TRBV4-2 and TRBJ2-7, with 12 bases identical to TRBD2. Germline V gene lookup returns CDR1 LGHNA and CDR2 YNFKEQ. The V gene end was trimmed by 0 bases and the J gene end by 0 bases; junction bases not matched to a gene: 3. This CDR3 comprises 17 residues. DNA for the CDR3: TGTGCCAGCAGCCAAGACCCGACTAGCGGGAGCTCCTACGAGCAGTACTTC. This translates into CASSQDPTSGSSYEQYF.

This clonotype was counted only a few times. The chain joins TRBV5-1 to TRBJ2-1; TRBD2 matches at 7 bases. The CDR3 loop spans 15 amino acids. V was clipped by 2 bases and J by 7 bases; unmatched bases: 9. Per germline, CDR1 SGHRS and CDR2 YFSETQ. The CDR3 region is CASSFGGSKVNEQFF. The CDR3 nucleotides are TGCGCCAGCAGCTTCGGCGGGAGTAAGGTTAATGAGCAGTTCTTC.

Remarks on this clonotype: A much larger clone sits a single nucleotide away, making a read error possible. J is TRBJ1-5 and V is TRBV18; D unresolved. Germline lookup yields CDR1 KGHSH and CDR2 LQKENI. CDR3 length equals 15 residues. CDR3 bases: TGTGCCGGCTCACTATCTTCCGGGAACAATCAGCCCCAGCATTTT. It specifies CAGSLSSGNNQPQHF.

This clonotype was counted only a few times. CDR3 amino acids: CSASSRDPIRETQYF. As DNA, the CDR3 is TGCAGTGCTTCTAGCAGGGATCCGATAAGGGAGACCCAGTACTTC. This sequence joins TRBV20-1 and TRBJ2-5; either TRBD1 or TRBD2 may supply D (5 bases each). Germline CDR1 and CDR2: DFQATT and SNEGSKA (reference sequence). The CDR3 is 15 amino acids. V was shortened by 5 bases and J by 5 bases, with 21 bases between the two germline ends.

This clonotype was observed at least ten times. This chain joins TRBV19 and TRBJ2-2; no clear D gene. V lost 5 bases and J lost 8, with 21 bases in between. The germline V gene encodes CDR1 LNHDA and CDR2 SQIVND (reference sequence). There are 16 residues in the CDR3. The CDR3 spells CASSGSINAASGELFF. Written as DNA, the CDR3 is TGTGCCAGTAGTGGATCTATTAATGCCGCATCTGGGGAGCTGTTTTTT.

In its sample, this clonotype was seen many times. This chain uses TRBV11-2 with TRBJ2-1, with 8 nucleotides matching TRBD2. V gave up 4 bases and J gave up 7 bases; unmatched junction bases: 9. The CDR3 runs 15 residues. CDR1 SGHAT and CDR2 FQNNGV come from the germline V gene. CDR3 region: CASSSGRAGWNEQFF. Here the CDR3 DNA reads TGTGCCAGCAGCTCCGGGAGGGCCGGGTGGAATGAGCAGTTCTTC.

The chain links TRBV6-5 to TRBJ1-1; D gene uncertain. Per the germline V gene, CDR1 is MNHEY and CDR2 is SVGAGI. The CDR3 runs to 12 residues. With 10 bases removed from V and 10 bases from J, the gap between germline ends came to 19 bases. The CDR3 coding sequence is TGTGCCACCTCACCCGGAATCTGGGGAGCTTTCTTT. This encodes CATSPGIWGAFF.

The sample holds many counts of this clonotype. The J gene is TRBJ2-3, the V gene TRBV10-3, with D perhaps TRBD1 or TRBD2 (5 bases each). This CDR3 is built from 12 residues. V lost 10 bases to trimming and J lost 1 base, with 9 bases between them. Germline lookup yields CDR1 ENHRY and CDR2 SYGVKD. CDR3 sequence (DNA): TGTGCCACCCGAGGGGGCACAGATACGCAGTATTTT. Amino acid sequence: CATRGGTDTQYF.

The V call is TRBV11-2, the J call TRBJ1-2; 9 bases are shared with TRBD1. V gave up 5 bases and J gave up 2 bases; unmatched junction bases: 6. The germline gives CDR1 SGHAT, CDR2 FQNNGV. This CDR3 contains 15 residues. CDR3 nucleotide sequence: TGTGCCAGCAGCCATGGACAGGGGTGGAACTATGGCTACACCTTC. This encodes CASSHGQGWNYGYTF. Looking up the rest from reference TRBV11-2 and TRBJ1-2 gives the full variable domain: EAGVAQSPRYKIIEKRQSVAFWCNPISGHATLYWYQQILGQGPKLLIQFQNNGVVDDSQLPKDRFSAERLKGVDSTLKIQPAKLEDSAVYLCASSHGQGWNYGYTFGSGTRLTVV.

A few counts support this clonotype. The V gene is TRBV27, the J gene TRBJ2-5, with a tentative D call TRBD1 (6 bases). This CDR3 has 13 residues. The germline V and J ends were trimmed by 3 bases and 5 bases, with 10 bases remaining between them. Per the germline V gene, CDR1 is MNHEY and CDR2 is SMNVEV (reference sequence). CDR3 coding DNA: TGTGCCAGCAGTTTGGGACACTACGAGACCCAGTACTTC. It translates to CASSLGHYETQYF.

This clonotype was seen more than once but under ten times. The chain couples TRBV7-3 to TRBJ2-2; 8 bases line up with TRBD2. Germline CDR1 reads SGHTA; CDR2 reads FQGTGA. The CDR3 totals 14 residues. After removal of 8 bases from V and 5 bases from J, the junction contained 7 bases not matched to a gene. The CDR3 DNA sequence: TGTGCCAGCGGGGCGGGAGGACGAACCGGGGAGCTGTTTTTT. Its protein product is CASGAGGRTGELFF. Variable domain in full (rest from reference TRBV7-3 and TRBJ2-2): GAGVSQTPSNKVTEKGKYVELRCDPISGHTALYWYRQSLGQGPEFLIYFQGTGAADDSGLPNDRFFAVRPEGSVSTLKIQRTERGDSAVYLCASGAGGRTGELFFGEGSRLTVL.